This passage covers 8 T cell receptor beta chains from one sample sequenced in a study of blood T cells in healthy people across ages. PCR was performed a second time for roughly 7 to 11 cycles using a sample-barcoded 5' primer and a J-beta primer mix. TCRdb itself ran the 5' RACE reads through MiXCR, one entry per CDR3 protein. The sample has roughly 560,000 distinct CDR3 sequences, less than 25% seen once; the top ten hold 8.7%. These same records also appear under a second study, on T cells of mothers and their children.

Sequenced material: blood. Source of these receptors: a boy between 10 and 17 years old in good health.

The V call is TRBV6-1, the J call TRBJ2-3; perhaps TRBD2 as D (5 bases). Trimming pared 6 bases from V and 0 bases from J, leaving 19 bases between. CDR1 is MNHNS and CDR2 is SASEGT in the germline V gene. This CDR3 is built from 17 residues. CDR3 protein: CASRPRRTPRSTDTQYF. In DNA form, the CDR3 reads TGTGCCAGCAGACCCAGAAGGACTCCCCGGAGCACAGATACGCAGTATTTT.

The gene calls are TRBV20-1 and TRBJ2-1, with TRBD2 matching 8 bases. This CDR3 contains 15 residues. The germline V gene has CDR1 DFQATT and CDR2 SNEGSKA (reference sequence). Trimming took 6 bases from V and 7 from J; bases not matched to a gene: 14. The CDR3 spells CSAPDPGLVANEQFF. The CDR3 coding sequence is TGCAGTGCCCCCGATCCGGGACTAGTTGCGAATGAGCAGTTCTTC.

The sample holds a few counts of this clonotype. The rearrangement links TRBV7-2 to TRBJ2-1; a weak D match, TRBD2 (6 bases). The CDR3 extends over 17 amino acids. V was cut by 4 bases and J by 0 bases, with 16 bases left in between. CDR1 and CDR2 from the germline V gene are SGHTA and FQGNSA. CDR3 DNA: TGTGCCAGCAGCTCCTCAGTGGGGGGAAGCTCCTACAATGAGCAGTTCTTC. Protein product: CASSSSVGGSSYNEQFF.

The chain employs TRBV28 and TRBJ1-2; the D gene is possibly TRBD1 (6 bases). This CDR3 has 15 residues. The V gene's germline CDR1 is MDHEN and CDR2 SYDVKM. V was shortened by 6 bases and J by 4 bases, with 18 bases between the two germline ends. CDR3 sequence (DNA): TGTGCCAGCAGCCACGACCGGGACACCTCCTATGGCTACACCTTC. This codes for CASSHDRDTSYGYTF.

This clonotype was seen at least ten times. As DNA, the CDR3 is TGTGCCAGCAGTTTAATTGGGGGCCGCAGGGAGACCCAGTACTTC. This codes for CASSLIGGRRETQYF. V usage is TRBV27 and J usage is TRBJ2-5; tentatively, D is TRBD1 (6 bases). The CDR3 runs 15 residues. Germline CDR1 is MNHEY and CDR2 is SMNVEV (reference sequence). The V end lost 2 bases, the J end lost 5 bases, and 15 bases lay between the germline ends.

This clonotype was seen more than once but under ten times. In nucleotides, the CDR3 is TGTGCCAGCAGTTGGGGAGCGGACAATCAGCCCCAGCATTTT. The encoded protein is CASSWGADNQPQHF. The chain recombines TRBV28 with TRBJ1-5, with D unresolved. Trimming left V 4 bases short and J 3 bases short, with 10 bases between. The length of the CDR3 is 14 residues. Germline V gene lookup returns CDR1 MDHEN and CDR2 SYDVKM.

This clonotype was seen more than once but under ten times. The V gene is TRBV29-1, the J gene TRBJ2-1, with TRBD2 as a possible D gene (6 bases). Deletions cut 1 base from V and 8 bases from J, with 12 bases between. The CDR3 contains 13 residues. CDR1 and CDR2 (germline): SQVTM, ANQGSEA. CDR3 amino acids: CSVEVEGGHEQFF. As DNA, the CDR3 is TGCAGCGTTGAAGTGGAGGGTGGGCATGAGCAGTTCTTC.

The chain employs TRBV6-2 or TRBV6-3 and TRBJ1-6; D unclear. Between the trimmed V and J ends, which lost 0 bases and 0 bases, there was a span of 18 bases. This CDR3 spans 20 amino acids. From germline, CDR1 is MNHEY and CDR2 SVGEGT. The CDR3 sequence: CASSYSVQMILSSYNSPLHF. CDR3 bases: TGTGCCAGCAGTTACTCGGTTCAGATGATCCTGAGCTCCTATAATTCACCCCTCCACTTT.